The T cell receptor beta chain under discussion was sequenced for a study of OX40 agonist ivuxolimab in advanced cancers. As for the study in general: A diagnosis of hepatocellular carcinoma, melanoma, renal cell or head and neck cancer was present in dose-escalation patients. Points from the study as a whole: Among the lowest peripheral clonal expansion occurred in 0.1-3.0 mg/kg partial responders. Averaging showed that CD8+ T cells had more expanded clones than CD4+ did.

The assay was immunoSEQ multiplex PCR, and TCRdb's table has in-frame clones only and misses some. The profile covers some 97,000 clones, with around 89% appearing a single time and around 0.16% taken by the ten largest. Blood draws occurred at baseline, cycle 4 day 1, and cycle 7 day 1. Notes on this clone: Its antigen is still unknown.

Sequencing was performed on CD4+ or CD8+ T cells sorted from blood, taken in a trial of the OX40 agonist ivuxolimab. The receptor was derived from an adult with an advanced solid tumor such as melanoma, head and neck, liver or kidney cancer.

CDR3 sequence reads: CASSWGEERYEQYF. The CDR3 coding sequence is TGCGCCAGCAGCTGGGGGGAGGAGCGCTACGAGCAGTACTTC. This rearrangement joins TRBV5-1 to TRBJ2-7; D is possibly TRBD2 (6 bases). CDR3 length: 14 amino acids. Trimming shortened V by 3 bases and J by 3 bases, and 13 bases separated the two germline ends. From germline, CDR1 is SGHRS and CDR2 YFSETQ.